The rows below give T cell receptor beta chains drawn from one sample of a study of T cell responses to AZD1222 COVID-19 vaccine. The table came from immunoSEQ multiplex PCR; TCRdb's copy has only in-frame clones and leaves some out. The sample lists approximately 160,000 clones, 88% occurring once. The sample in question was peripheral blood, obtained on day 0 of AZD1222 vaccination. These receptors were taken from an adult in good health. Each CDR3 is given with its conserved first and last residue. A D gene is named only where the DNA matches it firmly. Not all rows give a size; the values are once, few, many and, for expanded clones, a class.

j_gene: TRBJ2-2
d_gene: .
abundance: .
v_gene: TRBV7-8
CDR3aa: CASTLGPQGGGELFF
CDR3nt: TGTGCCAGCACTCTAGGTCCCCAGGGGGGCGGGGAGCTGTTTTTT

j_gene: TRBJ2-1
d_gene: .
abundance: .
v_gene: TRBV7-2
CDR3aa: CASSLEGFTEQFF
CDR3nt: TGTGCCAGCAGCTTAGAGGGGTTCACTGAGCAGTTCTTC

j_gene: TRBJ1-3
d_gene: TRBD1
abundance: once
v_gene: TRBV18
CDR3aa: CASSPRSLGQGYRLSGNTIYF
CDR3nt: TGTGCCAGCTCACCACGCTCTTTGGGACAGGGATATCGCCTCTCTGGAAACACCATATATTTT

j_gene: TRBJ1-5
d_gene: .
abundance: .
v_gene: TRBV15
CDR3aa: CATSEGHSNQPQHF
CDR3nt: TGTGCCACCAGTGAGGGACACAGCAATCAGCCCCAGCATTTT

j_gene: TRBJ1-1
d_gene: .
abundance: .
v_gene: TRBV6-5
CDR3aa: CASITDGNEAFF
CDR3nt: TGTGCCAGCATTACCGACGGGAATGAAGCTTTCTTT

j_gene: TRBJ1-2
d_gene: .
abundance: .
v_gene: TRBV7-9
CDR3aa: CASSPRGDGYTF
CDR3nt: TGTGCCAGCAGCCCCCGAGGGGATGGCTACACCTTC

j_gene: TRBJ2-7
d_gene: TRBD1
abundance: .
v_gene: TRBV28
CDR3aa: CASSLFMTGAYEQYF
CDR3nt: TGTGCCAGCAGTTTATTCATGACAGGGGCCTACGAGCAGTACTTC

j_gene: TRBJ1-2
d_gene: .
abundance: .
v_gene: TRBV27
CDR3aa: CASSLSSGWSYGYTF
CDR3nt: TGTGCCAGCAGTTTATCGTCAGGGTGGTCCTATGGCTACACCTTC

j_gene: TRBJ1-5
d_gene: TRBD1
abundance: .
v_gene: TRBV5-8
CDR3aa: CASSLWDRVPHQPQHF
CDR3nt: TGTGCCAGCAGCTTGTGGGACAGGGTCCCACATCAGCCCCAGCATTTT

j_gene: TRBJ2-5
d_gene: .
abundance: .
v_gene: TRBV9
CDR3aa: CASSLGGEQETQYF
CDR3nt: TGTGCCAGCAGCCTAGGGGGAGAACAAGAGACCCAGTACTTC

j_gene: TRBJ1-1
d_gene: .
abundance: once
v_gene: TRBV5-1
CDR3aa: CASSSGDSGDTEAFF
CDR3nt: TGCGCCAGCAGCTCAGGAGACTCAGGGGACACTGAAGCTTTCTTT

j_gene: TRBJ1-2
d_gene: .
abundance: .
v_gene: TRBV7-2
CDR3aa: CASSYISGTTGYGYTF
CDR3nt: TGTGCCAGCAGCTATATTTCCGGGACGACGGGCTATGGCTACACCTTC

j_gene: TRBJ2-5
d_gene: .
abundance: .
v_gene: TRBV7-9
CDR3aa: CASSPGQGGTSGNSETQYF
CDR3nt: TGTGCCAGCAGCCCGGGACAGGGTGGCACTAGCGGGAATTCGGAGACCCAGTACTTC

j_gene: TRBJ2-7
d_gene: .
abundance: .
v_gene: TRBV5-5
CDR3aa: CASSRGSGSYEQYF
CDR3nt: TGTGCCAGCAGCAGAGGCAGCGGTTCCTACGAGCAGTACTTC

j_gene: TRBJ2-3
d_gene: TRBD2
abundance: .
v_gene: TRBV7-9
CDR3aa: CASSSPTSDPSTDTQYF
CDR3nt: TGTGCCAGCAGCTCCCCAACTAGCGACCCCTCCACAGATACGCAGTATTTT

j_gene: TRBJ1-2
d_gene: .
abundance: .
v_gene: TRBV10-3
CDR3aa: CAISESHSPNYGYTF
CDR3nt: TGTGCCATCAGTGAGTCCCATTCGCCTAACTATGGCTACACCTTC

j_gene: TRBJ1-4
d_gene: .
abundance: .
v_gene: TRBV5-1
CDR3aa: CASSLGTNEKLFF
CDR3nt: TGCGCCAGCAGCTTAGGGACCAATGAAAAACTGTTTTTT

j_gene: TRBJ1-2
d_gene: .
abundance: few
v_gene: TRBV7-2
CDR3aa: CASSLGLGTGGYTF
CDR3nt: TGTGCCAGCAGCTTAGGGCTGGGGACGGGTGGCTACACCTTC

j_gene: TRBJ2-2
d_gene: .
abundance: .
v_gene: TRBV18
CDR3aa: CASSPPGELFF
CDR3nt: TGTGCCAGCTCCCCCCCCGGGGAGCTGTTTTTT

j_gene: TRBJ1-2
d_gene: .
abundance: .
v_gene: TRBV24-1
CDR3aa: CATSDWGEGGNGYTF
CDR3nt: TGTGCCACCAGTGATTGGGGAGAGGGGGGAAATGGCTACACCTTC

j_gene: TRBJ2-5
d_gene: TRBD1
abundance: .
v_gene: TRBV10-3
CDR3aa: CAIRGGGQGETQYF
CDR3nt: TGTGCCATCAGGGGAGGGGGACAGGGAGAGACCCAGTACTTC

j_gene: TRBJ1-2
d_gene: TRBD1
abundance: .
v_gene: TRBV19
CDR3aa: CASSHRQGQGHGYTF
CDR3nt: TGTGCCAGTAGTCATCGACAGGGTCAAGGCCATGGCTACACCTTC

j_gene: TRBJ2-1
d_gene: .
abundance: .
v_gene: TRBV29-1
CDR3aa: CSVEDGLPSSYNEQFF
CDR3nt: TGCAGCGTTGAAGATGGGCTCCCCAGCTCCTACAATGAGCAGTTCTTC

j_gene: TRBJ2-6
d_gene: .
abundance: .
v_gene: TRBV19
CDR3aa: CASSIAGANVLTF
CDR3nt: TGTGCCAGTAGTATTGCTGGGGCCAACGTCCTGACTTTC

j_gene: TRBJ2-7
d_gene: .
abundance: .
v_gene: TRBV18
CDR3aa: CASSPRQDYEQYF
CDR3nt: TGTGCCAGCTCACCAAGGCAGGATTACGAGCAGTACTTC

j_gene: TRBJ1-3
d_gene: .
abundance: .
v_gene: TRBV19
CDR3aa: CASSIYGLTGNTIYF
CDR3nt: TGTGCCAGTAGTATTTACGGTCTGACTGGAAACACCATATATTTT

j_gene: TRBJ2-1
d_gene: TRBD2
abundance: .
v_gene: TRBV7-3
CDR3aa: CASSSTLAGGDEQFF
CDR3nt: TGTGCCAGCAGCTCCACCTTAGCGGGAGGGGATGAGCAGTTCTTC

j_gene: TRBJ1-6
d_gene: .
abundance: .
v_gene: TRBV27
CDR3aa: CASSLSVGNSPLHF
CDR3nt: TGTGCCAGCAGTTTGTCGGTGGGCAATTCACCCCTCCACTTT

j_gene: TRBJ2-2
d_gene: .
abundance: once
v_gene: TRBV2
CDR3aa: CASNRGGAIGELFF
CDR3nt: TGTGCCAGCAACCGCGGAGGGGCGATCGGGGAGCTGTTTTTT

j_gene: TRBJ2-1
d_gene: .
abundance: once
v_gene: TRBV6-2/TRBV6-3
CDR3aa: CASSYSRQSEFF
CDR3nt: TGTGCCAGCAGTTACTCGAGGCAGTCTGAGTTCTTC

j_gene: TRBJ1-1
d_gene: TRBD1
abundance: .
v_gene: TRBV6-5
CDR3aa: CASSYQGAGTEAFF
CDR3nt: TGTGCCAGCAGTTACCAGGGGGCTGGGACTGAAGCTTTCTTT

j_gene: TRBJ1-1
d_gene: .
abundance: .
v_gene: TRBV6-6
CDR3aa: CASSLKKGTEAFF
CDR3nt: TGTGCCAGCAGCCTAAAGAAAGGGACTGAAGCTTTCTTT

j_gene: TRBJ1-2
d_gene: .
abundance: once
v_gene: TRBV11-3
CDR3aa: CASSLSQGVYGYTF
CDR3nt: TGTGCCAGCAGCTTATCCCAGGGAGTCTATGGCTACACCTTC

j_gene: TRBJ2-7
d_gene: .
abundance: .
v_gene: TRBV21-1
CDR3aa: CASSACSLGRLHWAYEQYF
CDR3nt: TGTGCCAGCAGCGCCTGTAGCTTAGGGAGGCTGCACTGGGCCTACGAGCAGTACTTC

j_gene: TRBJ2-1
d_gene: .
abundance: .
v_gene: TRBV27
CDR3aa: CASSNGDEQFF
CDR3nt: TGTGCCAGCTCGAACGGGGATGAGCAGTTCTTC

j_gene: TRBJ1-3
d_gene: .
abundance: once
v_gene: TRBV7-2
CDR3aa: CASSALRPSSGNTIYF
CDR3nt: TGTGCCAGCAGCGCGCTTAGACCGAGCTCTGGAAACACCATATATTTT

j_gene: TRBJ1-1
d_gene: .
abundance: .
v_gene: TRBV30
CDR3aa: CAWSFGTEAFF
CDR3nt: TGTGCCTGGAGTTTTGGCACTGAAGCTTTCTTT

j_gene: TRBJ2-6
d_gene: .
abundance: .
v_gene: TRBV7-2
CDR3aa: CASSLESNERAGANVLTF
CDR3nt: TGTGCCAGCAGCTTAGAGTCCAATGAGAGAGCTGGGGCCAACGTCCTGACTTTC

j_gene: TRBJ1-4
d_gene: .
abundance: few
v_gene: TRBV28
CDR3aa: CASRGERDGQGEKLFF
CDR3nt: TGTGCCAGCAGGGGCGAGCGGGATGGGCAAGGTGAAAAACTGTTTTTT

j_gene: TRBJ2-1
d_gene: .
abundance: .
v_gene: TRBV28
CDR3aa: CASSPGTPYNEQFF
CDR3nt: TGTGCCAGCAGCCCTGGGACACCTTACAATGAGCAGTTCTTC

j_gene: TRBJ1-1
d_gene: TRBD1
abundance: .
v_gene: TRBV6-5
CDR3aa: CASSTGTAASAFF
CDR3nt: TGTGCCAGCAGCACCGGGACAGCCGCGTCAGCTTTCTTT

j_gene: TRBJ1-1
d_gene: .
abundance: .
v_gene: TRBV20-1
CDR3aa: CSASIAGTEAFF
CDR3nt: TGCAGTGCTAGTATTGCGGGGACTGAAGCTTTCTTT

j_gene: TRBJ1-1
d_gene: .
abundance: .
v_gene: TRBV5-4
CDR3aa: CASSFPGGEGTEAFF
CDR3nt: TGTGCCAGCAGCTTCCCGGGGGGCGAAGGCACTGAAGCTTTCTTT

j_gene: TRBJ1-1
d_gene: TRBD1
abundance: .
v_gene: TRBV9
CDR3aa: CASSPRGGFGTEAFF
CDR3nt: TGTGCCAGCAGCCCTAGAGGGGGCTTCGGCACTGAAGCTTTCTTT

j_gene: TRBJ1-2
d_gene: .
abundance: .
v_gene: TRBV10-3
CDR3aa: CAISESIGAAYNYGYTF
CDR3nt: TGTGCCATCAGTGAGTCGATTGGGGCAGCCTATAACTATGGCTACACCTTC

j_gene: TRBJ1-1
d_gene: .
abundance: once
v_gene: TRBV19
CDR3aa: CASRPSHTPTEAFF
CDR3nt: TGTGCCAGTAGACCTTCACACACTCCCACTGAAGCTTTCTTT

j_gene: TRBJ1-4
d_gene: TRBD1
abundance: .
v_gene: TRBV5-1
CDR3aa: CASSRGQGGGEKLFF
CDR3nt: TGCGCCAGCAGCCGCGGACAGGGTGGAGGGGAAAAACTGTTTTTT

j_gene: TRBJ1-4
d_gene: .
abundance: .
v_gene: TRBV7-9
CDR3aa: CASSLGSTNEKLFF
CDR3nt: TGTGCCAGCAGCTTAGGATCAACTAATGAAAAACTGTTTTTT

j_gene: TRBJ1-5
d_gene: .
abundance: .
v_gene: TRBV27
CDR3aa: CASSLTGQPQHF
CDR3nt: TGTGCCAGCAGTTTAACCGGTCAGCCCCAGCATTTT

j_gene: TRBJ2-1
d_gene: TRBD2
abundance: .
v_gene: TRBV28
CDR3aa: CASTRRPGTSGRVGNEQFF
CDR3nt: TGTGCCAGCACCAGACGCCCCGGGACTAGCGGGAGGGTTGGCAATGAGCAGTTCTTC

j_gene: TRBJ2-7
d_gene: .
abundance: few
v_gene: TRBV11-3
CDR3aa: CASSLRYPGFYEQYF
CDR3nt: TGTGCCAGCAGCTTAAGATATCCGGGATTCTACGAGCAGTACTTC

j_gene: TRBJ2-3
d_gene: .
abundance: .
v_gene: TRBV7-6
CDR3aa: CASSLVWGSGGTDTQYF
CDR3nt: TGTGCCAGCAGCTTAGTGTGGGGATCTGGTGGCACAGATACGCAGTATTTT

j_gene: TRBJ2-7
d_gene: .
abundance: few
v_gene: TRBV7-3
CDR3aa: CASSSNSGSEQYF
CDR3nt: TGTGCCAGCAGCTCAAACTCAGGGAGCGAGCAGTACTTC